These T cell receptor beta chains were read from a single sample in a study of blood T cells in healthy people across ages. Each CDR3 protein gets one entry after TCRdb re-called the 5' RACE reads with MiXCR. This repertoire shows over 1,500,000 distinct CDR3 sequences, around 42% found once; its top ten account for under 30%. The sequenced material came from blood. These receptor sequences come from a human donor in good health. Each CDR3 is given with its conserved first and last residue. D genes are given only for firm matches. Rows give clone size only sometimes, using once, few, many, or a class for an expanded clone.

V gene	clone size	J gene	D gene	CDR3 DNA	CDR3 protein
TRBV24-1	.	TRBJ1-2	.	TGTGCCACCAGACCCGCGGGGGAGGGATCTGGCTACACCTTC	CATRPAGEGSGYTF
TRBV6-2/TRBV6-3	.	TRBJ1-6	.	TGTGCCAGCAGTTACGGTGGACTCGTCGGGTATCATTCACCCCTCCACTTT	CASSYGGLVGYHSPLHF
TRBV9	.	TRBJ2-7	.	TGTGCCAGCAGCGTAGTGGCCGTAACCTACGAGCAGTACTTC	CASSVVAVTYEQYF
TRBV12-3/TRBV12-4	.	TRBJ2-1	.	TGTGCCAGCAGTCCCTTTCCCTCCTACAATGAGCAGTTCTTC	CASSPFPSYNEQFF
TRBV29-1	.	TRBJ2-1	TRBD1	TGCAGCGGAGGGGACAGGACCTACAATGAGCAGTTCTTC	CSGGDRTYNEQFF
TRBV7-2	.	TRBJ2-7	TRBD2	TGTGCCAGCAGCTTAGCACCGCTAGCGGGGGGGATAACCTACGAGCAGTACTTC	CASSLAPLAGGITYEQYF
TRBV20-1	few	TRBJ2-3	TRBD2	TGCAGTGCTAAAGGACTAGTGATGGGGCCTACAGATACGCAGTATTTT	CSAKGLVMGPTDTQYF
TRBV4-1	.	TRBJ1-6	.	TGCGCCAGCAGCCCGCCGGGGAGGGGAAATTCACCCCTCCACTTT	CASSPPGRGNSPLHF
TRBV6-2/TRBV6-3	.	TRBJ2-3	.	TGTGCCAGCAGCCCCCCCCGCCGAGCGGCCACAGATACGCAGTATTTT	CASSPPRRAATDTQYF
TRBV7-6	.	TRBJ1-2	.	TGTGCCAGCAGCTTGGGACGGTCCGCTAACTATGGCTACACCTTC	CASSLGRSANYGYTF
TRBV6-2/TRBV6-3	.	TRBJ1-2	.	TGTGCCAGCAGCGGACAGATTTTCTATGGCTACACCTTC	CASSGQIFYGYTF
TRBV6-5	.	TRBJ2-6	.	TGTGCCAGCAGTTACTTCGGACACTCTGGGGCCAACGTCCTGACTTTC	CASSYFGHSGANVLTF
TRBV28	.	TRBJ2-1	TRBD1	TGTGCCAGCAGGGGACAGGGGGGATATGAGCAGTTCTTC	CASRGQGGYEQFF
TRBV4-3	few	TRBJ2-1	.	TGCGCCAGCAGCCAAGAGCCTATCGGCGGTACCTACAATGAGCAGTTCTTC	CASSQEPIGGTYNEQFF
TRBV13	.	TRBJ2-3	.	TGTGCCAGCAGCCCCACCGCAGCAGATACGCAGTATTTT	CASSPTAADTQYF
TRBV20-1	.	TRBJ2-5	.	TGCAGTGCTACAAAGCACCAGGGGTTAGGGGAGACCCAGTACTTC	CSATKHQGLGETQYF
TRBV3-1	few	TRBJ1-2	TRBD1	TGTGCCAGCAGCCAAGATGGGACAGGGGACCTTATGAGTGGCTACACCTTC	CASSQDGTGDLMSGYTF
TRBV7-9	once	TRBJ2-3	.	TGTGCCAGCAGCCCCCGAATAGTTGGTACGCAGTATTTT	CASSPRIVGTQYF
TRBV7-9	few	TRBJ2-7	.	TGTGGGGTAGGGTCAGGCTACGAGCAGTACTTC	CGVGSGYEQYF
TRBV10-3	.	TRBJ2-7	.	TGTGCCATCCGAGATCCCCTTGAAGAATACGAGCAGTACTTC	CAIRDPLEEYEQYF
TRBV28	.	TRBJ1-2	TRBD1	TGTGCCAGCAGTTTTGGGACAGAAGGCTACACCTTC	CASSFGTEGYTF
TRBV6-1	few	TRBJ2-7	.	TGTGCCAGCAGTGTTGAGGGTGCCTCCTACGAGCAGTACTTC	CASSVEGASYEQYF
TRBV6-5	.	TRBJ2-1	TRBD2	TGTGCCAGCAGTAGACCCCTAGCGGGGCGATACAATGAGCAGTTCTTC	CASSRPLAGRYNEQFF
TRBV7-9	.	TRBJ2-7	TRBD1	TGTGCCAGCAGCCCGAACAGGGGGTCAGAGGAGCAGTACTTC	CASSPNRGSEEQYF
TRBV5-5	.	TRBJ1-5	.	TGTGCCAGCAGCTTAGGGCGTCAGGGCGCGGGCAATCAGCCCCAGCATTTT	CASSLGRQGAGNQPQHF
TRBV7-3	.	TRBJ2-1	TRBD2	TGTGCCAGCAGTCTAGCGGGGGGTGGGTCCGCGAAGCAGTTCTTC	CASSLAGGGSAKQFF
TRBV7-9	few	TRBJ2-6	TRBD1	TGTGCCAGCATATGGGGACAGACGTCTGGGGCCAACGTCCTGACTTTC	CASIWGQTSGANVLTF
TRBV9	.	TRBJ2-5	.	TGTGCCAGCAGCGTAGGTGAGCGGTACCAAGAGACCCAGTACTTC	CASSVGERYQETQYF
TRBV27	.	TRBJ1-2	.	TGTGCCAGCAGTACCCTGACAGACCTCCTGAGTTATGGCTACACCTTC	CASSTLTDLLSYGYTF
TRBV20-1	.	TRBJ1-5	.	TGCAGTGCCTTGGGGGACTTAGGGGTGATCAATCAGCCCCAGCATTTT	CSALGDLGVINQPQHF
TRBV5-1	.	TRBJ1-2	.	TGCGCCAGCAGCTCGGCGGAGGGAACTAACTATGGCTACACCTTC	CASSSAEGTNYGYTF
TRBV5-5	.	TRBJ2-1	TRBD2	TGTGCCAGCAGCTGGTTGGGGGGGTCCTACAATGAGCAGTTCTTC	CASSWLGGSYNEQFF
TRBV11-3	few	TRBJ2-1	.	TGTGCCAGCAGCACCCGGCCCGCGGGGGCCGCCGAGCAGTTCTTC	CASSTRPAGAAEQFF
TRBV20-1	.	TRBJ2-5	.	TGCAGTGCAAGTCCGAGCGAAGAGACCCAGTACTTC	CSASPSEETQYF
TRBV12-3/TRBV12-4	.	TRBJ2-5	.	TGTGCCAGCAGTTATGGCCTAATCGGAGTGCAGTACTTC	CASSYGLIGVQYF
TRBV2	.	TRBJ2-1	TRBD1	TGTGCCAACAACCGACAGGGGGCGGCCAATGAGCAGTTCTTC	CANNRQGAANEQFF
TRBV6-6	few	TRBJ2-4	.	TGTGCCAGCAGTTCTCGGTCGAGGAACATTCAGTACTTC	CASSSRSRNIQYF
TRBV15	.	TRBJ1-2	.	TGTGCCACCAGCAGAGATCTTCGTTATGGCTACACCTTC	CATSRDLRYGYTF
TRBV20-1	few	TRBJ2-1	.	TGCAGTGCTATGCAGCGAAACTACAATGAGCAGTTCTTC	CSAMQRNYNEQFF
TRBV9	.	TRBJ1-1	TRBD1	TGTGCCAGCAGCGTAGCCCAAGGGGGCAACACTGAAGCTTTCTTT	CASSVAQGGNTEAFF
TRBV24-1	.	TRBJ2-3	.	TGTGCCACCAGTGATTTCGCTAGCACAGATACGCAGTATTTT	CATSDFASTDTQYF
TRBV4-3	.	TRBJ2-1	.	TGCGCCAGCAGCCAAGAACCCACAGACAATGAGCAGTTCTTC	CASSQEPTDNEQFF
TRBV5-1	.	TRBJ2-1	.	TGCGCCAGCAGCTTGGGGGGGGCCGGGACATTCTATGAGCAGTTCTTC	CASSLGGAGTFYEQFF
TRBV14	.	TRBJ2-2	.	TGTGCCAGCAGCCAAGAAGGGCAGGGGTTCCCCGGGGAGCTGTTTTTT	CASSQEGQGFPGELFF
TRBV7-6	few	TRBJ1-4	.	TGTGCCAGCAGCTTATCATCCATGCGGCTTGATAATGAAAAACTGTTTTTT	CASSLSSMRLDNEKLFF
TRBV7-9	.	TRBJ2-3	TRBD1	TGTGCCAGCAGCTCCCCCTCCGGGGACAGGGGACTATTTGCAGATACGCAGTATTTT	CASSSPSGDRGLFADTQYF
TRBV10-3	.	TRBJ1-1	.	TGTGCCATCAGAGAATACACAACAGAGACTGAAGCTTTCTTT	CAIREYTTETEAFF
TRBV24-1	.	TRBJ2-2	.	TGTGCCACCAGTCGCTCCGCTGGGACTCCTCTGGGCGGGGAGCGGTTTTTT	CATSRSAGTPLGGERFF
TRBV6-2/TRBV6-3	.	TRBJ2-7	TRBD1	TGTGCCAGCAGTCGACAGGGGACAGGGGCCTACGAGCAGTACTTC	CASSRQGTGAYEQYF